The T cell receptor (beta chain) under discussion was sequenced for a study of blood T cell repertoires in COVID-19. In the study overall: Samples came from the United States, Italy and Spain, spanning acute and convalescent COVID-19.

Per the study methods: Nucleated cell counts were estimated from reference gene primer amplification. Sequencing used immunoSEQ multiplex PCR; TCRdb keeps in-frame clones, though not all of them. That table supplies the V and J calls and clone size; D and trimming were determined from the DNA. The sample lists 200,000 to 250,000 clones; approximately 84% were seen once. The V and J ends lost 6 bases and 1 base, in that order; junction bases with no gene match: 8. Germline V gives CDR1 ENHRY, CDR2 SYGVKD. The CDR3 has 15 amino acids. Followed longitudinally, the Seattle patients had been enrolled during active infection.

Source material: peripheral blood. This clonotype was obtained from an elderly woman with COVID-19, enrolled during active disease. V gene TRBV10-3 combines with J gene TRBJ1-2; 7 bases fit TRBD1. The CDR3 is CAISPGTDINYGYTF. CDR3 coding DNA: TGTGCCATCAGCCCCGGGACAGACATTAACTATGGCTACACCTTC.